Listed here are 15 T cell receptor beta chains from one sample, sequenced in a study of shared clonotypes between healthy human individuals. TCRdb's table, derived via immunoSEQ multiplex PCR, lists solely in-frame clones and lacks some. The repertoire includes about 820,000 clones, 80% to 95% of them detected once, and less than 25% sits in the top ten. Naive CD8 cells, CD45RO-negative and positively selected for CCR7, excluded terminally differentiated effector memory CD45RA+ cells. The specimen was naive CD8+ T cells sorted from blood. These receptors all come from a man younger than 45 in good health.

The chain has TRBV18 and TRBJ2-3, with D perhaps matching TRBD1 (6 bases). The CDR3 sequence is 15 residues long. Germline CDR1 reads KGHSH; CDR2 reads LQKENI. Trimming took 5 bases from V and 4 from J, leaving 16 bases between them. CDR3 loop: CASSSGQLRADTQYF. DNA of the CDR3: TGTGCCAGCTCATCGGGACAACTGCGCGCAGATACGCAGTATTTT.

The genes are TRBV13 and TRBJ2-1; no definite D call. The CDR3 sequence is 15 residues long. V was pared by 2 bases and J by 1 base, with 9 bases between. CDR1 is PRHDT, CDR2 FYEKMQ, per germline (reference sequence). CDR3 region: CASSLKWLSYNEQFF. The CDR3 bases are TGTGCCAGCAGCTTAAAATGGTTGTCCTACAATGAGCAGTTCTTC.

This clone was observed once. The chain is built from TRBV28 and TRBJ1-2; 8 bases align to TRBD1. V was clipped by 10 bases and J by 3 bases; unmatched bases: 7. This CDR3 contains 13 residues. The germline CDR1 and CDR2 sequences are MDHEN and SYDVKM. The CDR3 DNA follows: TGTGCCACCAGGGGGACAGGTTACTATGGCTACACCTTC. Encoded protein: CATRGTGYYGYTF.

The V call is TRBV4-3, the J call TRBJ2-2; 8 positions match TRBD2. Unmatched junction bases numbered 0, after V lost 8 bases and J lost 7 bases. Germline loops: CDR1 LGHNA, CDR2 YSLEER. CDR3 length: 11 amino acids. As DNA, the CDR3 is TGCGCCAGCGCGGGGGGCGGGGAGCTGTTTTTT. Protein: CASAGGGELFF.

The chain combines TRBV6-5 with TRBJ1-1, with 10 bases identical to TRBD1. The germline V gene encodes CDR1 MNHEY and CDR2 SVGAGI. This CDR3 spans 15 amino acids. V gave up 3 bases and J gave up 4 bases; unmatched junction bases: 5. In DNA form, the CDR3 reads TGTGCCAGCAGTTATACGACAGGGGGCGGCACTGAAGCTTTCTTT. Translating gives CASSYTTGGGTEAFF.

The V gene is TRBV7-9, the J gene TRBJ1-2, with TRBD1 matching over 8 bases. V was clipped by 5 bases and J by 4 bases; unmatched bases: 9. CDR1 and CDR2 from the germline V gene are SEHNR and FQNEAQ (reference sequence). There are 15 residues in the CDR3. CDR3 region: CASSDETGAVYGYTF. DNA for the CDR3: TGTGCCAGCAGCGACGAGACAGGGGCGGTCTATGGCTACACCTTC.

The chain links TRBV29-1 to TRBJ2-7, with D perhaps matching TRBD1 (6 bases). Looked up from germline, CDR1 is SQVTM and CDR2 is ANQGSEA. The CDR3 is made up of 12 amino acids. V was clipped by 7 bases and J by 3 bases, with 13 bases between them. The DNA for the CDR3 is TGCAGCGCTGAGGACAGATTCTACGAGCAGTACTTC. This codes for CSAEDRFYEQYF.

The chain recombines TRBV5-4 with TRBJ2-1; D is unresolved. V was cut by 4 bases and J by 6 bases, with 8 bases left in between. Germline V gene data show CDR1 as SGHNT and CDR2 as YYREEE (reference sequence). The CDR3 spans 12 residues. The CDR3 protein is CASSGVPNEQFF. CDR3 coding DNA: TGTGCCAGCAGCGGGGTACCCAATGAGCAGTTCTTC.

The chain is built from TRBV5-6 and TRBJ2-3, with 7 bases fitting TRBD2. This CDR3 has 15 residues. J lost 4 bases, V lost 4 bases, and 9 bases had no gene match. CDR1 is SGHDT and CDR2 is YYEEEE in the germline V gene. CDR3 in DNA: TGTGCCAGCAGCCCCACGGGGGGAGGCGCAGATACGCAGTATTTT. It is translated as CASSPTGGGADTQYF.

This sequence joins TRBV11-2 and TRBJ2-3, with D tentatively TRBD1 (6 bases). V gave up 0 bases and J gave up 2 bases, with 18 bases separating them. CDR1 is SGHAT, CDR2 FQNNGV, per germline. The length of the CDR3 is 18 residues. CDR3 residues: CASSLDVYGGDTTDTQYF. CDR3 nucleotides: TGTGCCAGCAGCTTAGATGTTTACGGTGGGGACACCACAGATACGCAGTATTTT.

This clone was observed a single time. This same CDR3 is encoded by further DNA sequences in the sample. CDR3 sequence: CASSQRQGGYGYTF. CDR3 coding DNA: TGCGCCAGCAGCCAGAGACAGGGGGGCTATGGCTACACCTTC. This rearrangement joins TRBV4-1 to TRBJ1-2; 9 positions match TRBD1. Germline loops: CDR1 MGHRA, CDR2 YSYEKL. Trimming at V came to 3 bases and at J to 4 bases, leaving 3 bases not matched to a gene. CDR3 length: 14 residues.

V and J are TRBV10-3 and TRBJ2-7, with D hard to call. This CDR3 comprises 15 residues. From germline, CDR1 is ENHRY and CDR2 SYGVKD. Trimming stripped 3 bases from V and 2 bases from J, with 14 bases between. In DNA, the CDR3 is TGTGCCATCAGTGAAACCCACAGAGAAACCTACGAGCAGTACTTC. The encoded protein is CAISETHRETYEQYF.

CDR3 bases: TGTGCCAGCAGCTCCGGACAGGGATTACTAAATGAGCAGTTCTTC. This codes for CASSSGQGLLNEQFF. This chain connects TRBV5-6 to TRBJ2-1, with TRBD1 matching over 8 bases. The germline CDR1 and CDR2 sequences are SGHDT and YYEEEE. This CDR3 is built from 15 residues. With 3 bases clipped from V and 7 bases from J, the junction kept 9 bases outside the gene matches.

The rearrangement uses TRBV27 and TRBJ2-7; D is ambiguous. Looked up from germline, CDR1 is MNHEY and CDR2 is SMNVEV (reference sequence). V was clipped by 3 bases and J by 0 bases, with 18 bases between them. The CDR3 length is 17 residues. CDR3 protein: CASSFRRSEESSYEQYF. The CDR3 DNA reads TGTGCCAGCAGTTTCCGTCGGAGCGAGGAAAGCTCCTACGAGCAGTACTTC.

CDR3 sequence (DNA): TGTGCCAGCAGTTTTAGCGGGAGGTACTCCTACGAGCAGTACTTC. This encodes CASSFSGRYSYEQYF. J is TRBJ2-7 and V is TRBV9; TRBD2 matches at 10 bases. The CDR3 extends over 15 amino acids. CDR1 is SGDLS, CDR2 YYNGEE, per germline. The trim removed 5 bases at V and 0 bases at J, leaving 5 bases unmatched.